The rows below give T cell receptor beta chains drawn from one sample of a study of T-cell reconstitution after alpha-beta-depleted transplantation in children. TCRdb reprocessed the PCR reads with MiXCR, giving one entry per CDR3 protein. In the table there are roughly 790,000 distinct CDR3 sequences, around 15% of which are singletons. The material sequenced was PBMCs, mostly from graft donor cells, taken 360 days after TCRalphabeta/CD19-depleted stem cell transplant. Receptors originate from a male patient younger than 18 who had a stem cell transplant for acute lymphoblastic leukemia, so the T cells may come from the graft donor. Both conserved end residues are part of each CDR3. D genes are given only for firm matches. Rows give clone size only sometimes, using once, few, many, or a class for an expanded clone.

TRBJ1-4 TRBV13 - - TGTGCCAGCAGCTCGACCCCCGGGACGGGTCATGAAAAACTGTTTTTT CASSSTPGTGHEKLFF
TRBJ2-7 TRBV12-3/TRBV12-4 TRBD2 - TGTGCCAGCAGCCGGAGCGGGAGGCGGCAGTACTTC CASSRSGRRQYF
TRBJ2-1 TRBV7-9 TRBD2 few TGTGCCAGCAGCGCCCGTAGCGGGATTGACCATGAGCAGTTCTTC CASSARSGIDHEQFF
TRBJ1-2 TRBV27 - - TGTGCCAGCACCCCGCGGCCTCAAATTTATGGCTACACCTTC CASTPRPQIYGYTF
TRBJ2-3 TRBV6-1 - - TGTGCCAGCAGTACAGGGAGGACGGTCACAGATACGCAGTATTTT CASSTGRTVTDTQYF
TRBJ1-2 TRBV6-5 - - TGTGCCAGCAGTTACAGTCACGCGTCGGGGCTAAACTATGGCTACACCTTC CASSYSHASGLNYGYTF
TRBJ2-5 TRBV20-1 - many TGCAGTGCTCCTCCCGACCAAGAGACCCAGTACTTC CSAPPDQETQYF
TRBJ2-7 TRBV5-1 TRBD1 few TGCGCCAGCAGCCGGCAGGGGGCCGAGCAGTACTTC CASSRQGAEQYF
TRBJ2-7 TRBV12-3/TRBV12-4 TRBD1 many TGTGCCAGCAGTTTAACCCCGGGGACAGGGGGCCCCGAGCAGTACTTC CASSLTPGTGGPEQYF
TRBJ1-5 TRBV12-5 - - TGTGCTAGTGGTTCGGGACCGTTCAATCAGCCCCAGCATTTT CASGSGPFNQPQHF
TRBJ1-5 TRBV2 - - TGTGCCAGCAGCGGTCCGCCCCAGCATTTT CASSGPPQHF
TRBJ1-3 TRBV11-2 TRBD1 - TGTGCCAGCAGCTTTGGGACAGTGGTCGGCCCCTCTGGAAACACCATATATTTT CASSFGTVVGPSGNTIYF
TRBJ2-1 TRBV5-6 - - TGTGCCAGCAGCGACCCCCTTTCGGGTTCTGAGCAGTTCTTC CASSDPLSGSEQFF
TRBJ1-3 TRBV12-3/TRBV12-4 TRBD1 - TGTGCCAGCAGTTTTTTACAGGGGGTTGGAAACACCATATATTTT CASSFLQGVGNTIYF
TRBJ2-7 TRBV7-2 - many TGTGCCAGCAGTACCTACTACGAGCAGTACTTC CASSTYYEQYF
TRBJ1-1 TRBV20-1 - - TGCAGTGCTAGACCTTGGGGCAGGGGGAACACTGAAGCTTTCTTT CSARPWGRGNTEAFF
TRBJ2-3 TRBV10-3 - many TGTGCCATCAGTGAACCTAGCCCCGATACGCAGTATTTT CAISEPSPDTQYF
TRBJ2-7 TRBV27 - - TGTGCCAGCAGTTGGGCGCCTTCCCCCTCCTACGAGCAGTACTTC CASSWAPSPSYEQYF
TRBJ2-1 TRBV12-3/TRBV12-4 - - TGTGCCAGCAAAGGGTCGAGAGGGGGGGCCTACAATGAGCAGTTCTTC CASKGSRGGAYNEQFF
TRBJ2-7 TRBV6-1 TRBD2 - TGTGCCAGCATCGTCCCGGGACTAGCGAGGATCGAGCAGTACTTC CASIVPGLARIEQYF
TRBJ2-1 TRBV5-1 - - TGCGCCAGCAGCTTCTTCGTTTTCAATGAGCAGTTCTTC CASSFFVFNEQFF
TRBJ2-1 TRBV29-1 - few TGCAGCGTTGGGCCTAGCCTCGCAGGATATGAGCAGTTCTTC CSVGPSLAGYEQFF
TRBJ2-3 TRBV5-1 TRBD2 - TGCGCCAGCAGCCTCTATACTAGCGGGAGCTACACAGATACGCAGTATTTT CASSLYTSGSYTDTQYF
TRBJ2-3 TRBV7-6 - many TGTGCCAGCAGCTTAGGAGGGAGTTACACAGATACGCAGTATTTT CASSLGGSYTDTQYF
TRBJ2-7 TRBV6-2/TRBV6-3 TRBD1 - TGTGCCAGCAGGCCGACAGGGACAACCTACGAGCAGTACTTC CASRPTGTTYEQYF
TRBJ2-1 TRBV27 TRBD1 few TGTGCCAGCAGTTTATCAGGACAGGGTCAGCAGTTCTTC CASSLSGQGQQFF
TRBJ1-4 TRBV29-1 - - TGCAGCGTAGGACAGCTATTAAATGAAAAACTGTTTTTT CSVGQLLNEKLFF
TRBJ2-1 TRBV10-3 TRBD1 - TGTGCCATTCTCCGGGACAGGGGCTCCTACAATGAGCAGTTCTTC CAILRDRGSYNEQFF
TRBJ2-3 TRBV5-1 - - TGCGCCAGCAGCGTACAGGTATCTAGCACAGATACGCAGTATTTT CASSVQVSSTDTQYF
TRBJ2-2 TRBV12-3/TRBV12-4 - few TGTGCCAGCAGTTGGCCCGAGTCCACCGGGGAGCTGTTTTTT CASSWPESTGELFF
TRBJ2-7 TRBV3-1 - - TGTGCCAGCAGCCAAGAGATGGGTTACGAGCAGTACTTC CASSQEMGYEQYF
TRBJ2-7 TRBV7-3 - - TGTGCCAGCAGCGGATACAGGGTGGGCGAGCAGTACTTC CASSGYRVGEQYF
TRBJ2-1 TRBV20-1 TRBD2 many TGCAGTGCTAGAGATCGGCTAGCGGGAGGGTACAATGAGCAGTTCTTC CSARDRLAGGYNEQFF
TRBJ1-5 TRBV29-1 - - TGCAGCGTTCCGGGCCTCGGGAATCAGCCCCAGCATTTT CSVPGLGNQPQHF
TRBJ2-5 TRBV4-1 - few TGCGCCAGCAGCCAACTGGCCCAATCCGAAGAGACCCAGTACTTC CASSQLAQSEETQYF
TRBJ2-7 TRBV6-2/TRBV6-3 - - TGTGCCAGCAGTACCCCAGAGTGGGTCAACGAGCAGTACTTC CASSTPEWVNEQYF
TRBJ2-1 TRBV12-3/TRBV12-4 TRBD2 many TGTGCCAGCAGTTTAGACGGGAGGGCCTATAATGAGCAGTTCTTC CASSLDGRAYNEQFF
TRBJ1-6 TRBV6-5 TRBD1 - TGTGCCAGCAGTTACGACAGGGGGCCTCGGTGGAATTCACCCCTCCACTTT CASSYDRGPRWNSPLHF
TRBJ2-1 TRBV27 - few TGTGCCAGCGCCCACAACGACGGCAATGAGCAGTTCTTC CASAHNDGNEQFF
TRBJ2-7 TRBV20-1 - once TGCTGTGCTACCTCCGGGTTGACTAGCTCCTACGAGCAGTACTTC CCATSGLTSSYEQYF
TRBJ1-5 TRBV12-3/TRBV12-4 - - TGTGCCAGCAGCACCGGGGGAGATCAGCCCCAGCATTTT CASSTGGDQPQHF
TRBJ2-1 TRBV12-3/TRBV12-4 - many TGTGCCAGCAGAGATATAACGGGACTGAACTACAATGAGCAGTTCTTC CASRDITGLNYNEQFF
TRBJ2-3 TRBV4-1 - - TGCGCCAGCAGCCAGGGACTGACAGCTACAGATACGCAGTATTTT CASSQGLTATDTQYF
TRBJ2-3 TRBV5-1 TRBD2 - TGCGCCAGCAGCTTGGTGACTAGCGGGTTGGGAGATACGCAGTATTTT CASSLVTSGLGDTQYF
TRBJ2-3 TRBV7-9 - few TGTGCCAGCAGCTTAGTGGGGCTTTCAGATACGCAGTATTTT CASSLVGLSDTQYF
TRBJ2-3 TRBV20-1 - many TGCAGTGCTAGAGTGAGGGGCACAGATACGCAGTATTTT CSARVRGTDTQYF
TRBJ2-7 TRBV7-9 - few TGTGCCAGCAGCTTAGACCCTAGTTTTTCCTCCTACGAGCAGTACTTC CASSLDPSFSSYEQYF
TRBJ2-4 TRBV5-6 - - TGTGCCAGCAGCTTGTTGGTCGCCAGAAACATTCAGTACTTC CASSLLVARNIQYF
TRBJ2-7 TRBV15 - - TGTGCCACCAGCCCCGGACTCCGTGACGAGCAGTACTTC CATSPGLRDEQYF
TRBJ2-4 TRBV27 - once TGTGCCAGCAGTCCGCTCAGGGGGGGCAACATTCAGTACTTC CASSPLRGGNIQYF
TRBJ2-7 TRBV12-3/TRBV12-4 TRBD2 few TGTGCCAGCAGTTTTTTTGCGGGAGGGCCCTCCTACGAGCAGTACTTC CASSFFAGGPSYEQYF
TRBJ2-5 TRBV25-1 - - TGTGCCAGCAGGCCAGGGGATCAAGAGACCCAGTACTTC CASRPGDQETQYF
TRBJ2-5 TRBV12-3/TRBV12-4 TRBD2 - TGTGCCAGCAGGTTAGCGGGAGGGAACCAAGAGACCCAGTACTTC CASRLAGGNQETQYF
TRBJ2-2 TRBV5-6 - - TGTGCCAGCAGCTTGGCGTTACTAGGGGACACCGGGGAGCTGTTTTTT CASSLALLGDTGELFF
TRBJ2-3 TRBV27 TRBD1 few TGTGCCAGCAGTTTTCGGCACAGGGGAGCCACAGATACGCAGTATTTT CASSFRHRGATDTQYF
TRBJ1-1 TRBV7-8 - - TGTGCCAGCAGCTTAGCCGTATATCAGGGCGAAGCTTTCTTT CASSLAVYQGEAFF
TRBJ2-3 TRBV29-1 TRBD2 few TGCAGCGTTGGAACCCCCTTTAGCGGGAGCAGCACAGATACGCAGTATTTT CSVGTPFSGSSTDTQYF
TRBJ2-1 TRBV2 - few TGTGCCAGCAGCCCTGGACCGACGAATTACCCCTACAATGAGCAGTTCTTC CASSPGPTNYPYNEQFF
TRBJ1-5 TRBV29-1 - - TGCAGAACAGAGTATAGCAATCAGCCCCAGCATTTT CRTEYSNQPQHF